This is a list of T cell receptor beta chains from one sample in a study of CD8 T cell repertoires and HIV-1 epitope variants. Libraries were prepared by immunoSEQ multiplex PCR; TCRdb keeps only in-frame clonotypes and omits some of them. The sample lists roughly 5,400 clones, 66% occurring once. The antigens for these receptors are not known. The sample taken for sequencing was cultured CD8+ T cells derived from PBMCs. The receptors stem from a male donor with HIV. The CDR3 runs from the conserved cysteine through the conserved F or W. Each record gives: CDR3 protein, CDR3 DNA, V gene, D gene, clone size, J gene. The D gene is left open where the match is weak. The size field is filled for only some rows; it gives once, few, many or a size class.

CDR3: CASSQDSTGNIATNEKLFF
DNA: TGCGCCAGCAGCCAAGATTCAACGGGGAACATTGCAACTAATGAAAAACTGTTTTTT
V: TRBV4-3
D: NA
size: large
J: TRBJ1-4

CDR3: CASSSAGYVTQYF
DNA: TGTGCCAGCAGTTCCGCCGGATATGTGACCCAGTACTTC
V: TRBV6-6
D: NA
size: NA
J: TRBJ2-5

CDR3: CASSKEASGATPGELFF
DNA: TGTGCCAGCAGCAAAGAGGCTAGCGGGGCGACCCCGGGGGAGCTGTTTTTT
V: TRBV21-1
D: NA
size: NA
J: TRBJ2-2

CDR3: CASSYSGQYNEQFF
DNA: TGTGCCAGCAGTTACTCGGGACAGTACAATGAGCAGTTCTTC
V: TRBV6-6
D: TRBD1
size: NA
J: TRBJ2-1

CDR3: CASSFFGSDEQYF
DNA: TGCGCCAGCAGCTTCTTTGGGTCCGACGAGCAGTACTTC
V: TRBV5-1
D: NA
size: few
J: TRBJ2-7

CDR3: CASSSGEAYEQYF
DNA: TGTGCCAGCAGCTCTGGGGAAGCCTACGAGCAGTACTTC
V: TRBV11-2
D: NA
size: NA
J: TRBJ2-7

CDR3: CASSLRGDSGNTIYF
DNA: TGCGCCAGCAGCCTTCGGGGGGACTCTGGAAACACCATATATTTT
V: TRBV5-1
D: NA
size: NA
J: TRBJ1-3

CDR3: CASSQDVAGMFGNTIYF
DNA: TGCGCCAGCAGCCAAGATGTGGCAGGGATGTTTGGAAACACCATATATTTT
V: TRBV4-3
D: NA
size: few
J: TRBJ1-3

CDR3: CAISEGDTEAFF
DNA: TGTGCCATCAGTGAAGGCGACACTGAAGCTTTCTTT
V: TRBV10-3
D: NA
size: few
J: TRBJ1-1

CDR3: CASSLWGQDSPLHF
DNA: TGCGCCAGCAGCTTGTGGGGTCAGGATTCACCCCTCCACTTT
V: TRBV5-1
D: NA
size: NA
J: TRBJ1-6

CDR3: CASSPTLADSYNEQFF
DNA: TGTGCCAGCAGCCCTACTCTAGCGGATTCCTACAATGAGCAGTTCTTC
V: TRBV7-6
D: TRBD2
size: NA
J: TRBJ2-1

CDR3: CSVEDRGRKTVF
DNA: TGCAGCGTTGAAGATCGAGGTAGAAAAACTGTTTTT
V: TRBV29-1
D: NA
size: NA
J: TRBJ1-4

CDR3: CASSIDHLRSTDTQYF
DNA: TGTGCCAGTAGTATAGACCACCTGAGATCCACAGATACGCAGTATTTT
V: TRBV19
D: NA
size: once
J: TRBJ2-3

CDR3: CASSFAGNTEAFF
DNA: TGTGCCAGCAGCTTCGCCGGGAACACTGAAGCTTTCTTT
V: TRBV11-3
D: NA
size: few
J: TRBJ1-1

CDR3: CASSQDFGTSGVALDEQYF
DNA: TGCGCCAGCAGCCAAGATTTCGGGACTAGCGGGGTGGCTCTAGACGAGCAGTACTTC
V: TRBV4-1
D: TRBD2
size: NA
J: TRBJ2-7

CDR3: CASRPWGAGTEAFF
DNA: TGTGCCAGCAGACCCTGGGGGGCCGGGACTGAAGCTTTCTTT
V: TRBV28
D: NA
size: NA
J: TRBJ1-1

CDR3: CASSIGTMSTDTQYF
DNA: TGTGCCAGCAGCATCGGGACAATGAGCACAGATACGCAGTATTTT
V: TRBV5-6
D: NA
size: NA
J: TRBJ2-3

CDR3: CASSLTIVTRPEDTQYF
DNA: TGTGCCAGCAGTTTAACGATAGTGACTCGGCCAGAAGATACGCAGTATTTT
V: TRBV27
D: NA
size: NA
J: TRBJ2-3

CDR3: CASSRTRQGANTGELFF
DNA: TGTGCCAGCAGCCGAACAAGGCAGGGGGCGAACACCGGGGAGCTGTTTTTT
V: TRBV7-3
D: TRBD1
size: NA
J: TRBJ2-2

CDR3: CASSDWYRGNYEAFF
DNA: TGTGCCAGCAGCGATTGGTACAGGGGGAACTATGAAGCTTTCTTT
V: TRBV7-9
D: TRBD1
size: NA
J: TRBJ1-1

CDR3: CASSPGTVPSRETQYF
DNA: TGTGCCAGCAGTCCCGGTACGGTACCGTCGCGAGAGACCCAGTACTTC
V: TRBV27
D: NA
size: NA
J: TRBJ2-5